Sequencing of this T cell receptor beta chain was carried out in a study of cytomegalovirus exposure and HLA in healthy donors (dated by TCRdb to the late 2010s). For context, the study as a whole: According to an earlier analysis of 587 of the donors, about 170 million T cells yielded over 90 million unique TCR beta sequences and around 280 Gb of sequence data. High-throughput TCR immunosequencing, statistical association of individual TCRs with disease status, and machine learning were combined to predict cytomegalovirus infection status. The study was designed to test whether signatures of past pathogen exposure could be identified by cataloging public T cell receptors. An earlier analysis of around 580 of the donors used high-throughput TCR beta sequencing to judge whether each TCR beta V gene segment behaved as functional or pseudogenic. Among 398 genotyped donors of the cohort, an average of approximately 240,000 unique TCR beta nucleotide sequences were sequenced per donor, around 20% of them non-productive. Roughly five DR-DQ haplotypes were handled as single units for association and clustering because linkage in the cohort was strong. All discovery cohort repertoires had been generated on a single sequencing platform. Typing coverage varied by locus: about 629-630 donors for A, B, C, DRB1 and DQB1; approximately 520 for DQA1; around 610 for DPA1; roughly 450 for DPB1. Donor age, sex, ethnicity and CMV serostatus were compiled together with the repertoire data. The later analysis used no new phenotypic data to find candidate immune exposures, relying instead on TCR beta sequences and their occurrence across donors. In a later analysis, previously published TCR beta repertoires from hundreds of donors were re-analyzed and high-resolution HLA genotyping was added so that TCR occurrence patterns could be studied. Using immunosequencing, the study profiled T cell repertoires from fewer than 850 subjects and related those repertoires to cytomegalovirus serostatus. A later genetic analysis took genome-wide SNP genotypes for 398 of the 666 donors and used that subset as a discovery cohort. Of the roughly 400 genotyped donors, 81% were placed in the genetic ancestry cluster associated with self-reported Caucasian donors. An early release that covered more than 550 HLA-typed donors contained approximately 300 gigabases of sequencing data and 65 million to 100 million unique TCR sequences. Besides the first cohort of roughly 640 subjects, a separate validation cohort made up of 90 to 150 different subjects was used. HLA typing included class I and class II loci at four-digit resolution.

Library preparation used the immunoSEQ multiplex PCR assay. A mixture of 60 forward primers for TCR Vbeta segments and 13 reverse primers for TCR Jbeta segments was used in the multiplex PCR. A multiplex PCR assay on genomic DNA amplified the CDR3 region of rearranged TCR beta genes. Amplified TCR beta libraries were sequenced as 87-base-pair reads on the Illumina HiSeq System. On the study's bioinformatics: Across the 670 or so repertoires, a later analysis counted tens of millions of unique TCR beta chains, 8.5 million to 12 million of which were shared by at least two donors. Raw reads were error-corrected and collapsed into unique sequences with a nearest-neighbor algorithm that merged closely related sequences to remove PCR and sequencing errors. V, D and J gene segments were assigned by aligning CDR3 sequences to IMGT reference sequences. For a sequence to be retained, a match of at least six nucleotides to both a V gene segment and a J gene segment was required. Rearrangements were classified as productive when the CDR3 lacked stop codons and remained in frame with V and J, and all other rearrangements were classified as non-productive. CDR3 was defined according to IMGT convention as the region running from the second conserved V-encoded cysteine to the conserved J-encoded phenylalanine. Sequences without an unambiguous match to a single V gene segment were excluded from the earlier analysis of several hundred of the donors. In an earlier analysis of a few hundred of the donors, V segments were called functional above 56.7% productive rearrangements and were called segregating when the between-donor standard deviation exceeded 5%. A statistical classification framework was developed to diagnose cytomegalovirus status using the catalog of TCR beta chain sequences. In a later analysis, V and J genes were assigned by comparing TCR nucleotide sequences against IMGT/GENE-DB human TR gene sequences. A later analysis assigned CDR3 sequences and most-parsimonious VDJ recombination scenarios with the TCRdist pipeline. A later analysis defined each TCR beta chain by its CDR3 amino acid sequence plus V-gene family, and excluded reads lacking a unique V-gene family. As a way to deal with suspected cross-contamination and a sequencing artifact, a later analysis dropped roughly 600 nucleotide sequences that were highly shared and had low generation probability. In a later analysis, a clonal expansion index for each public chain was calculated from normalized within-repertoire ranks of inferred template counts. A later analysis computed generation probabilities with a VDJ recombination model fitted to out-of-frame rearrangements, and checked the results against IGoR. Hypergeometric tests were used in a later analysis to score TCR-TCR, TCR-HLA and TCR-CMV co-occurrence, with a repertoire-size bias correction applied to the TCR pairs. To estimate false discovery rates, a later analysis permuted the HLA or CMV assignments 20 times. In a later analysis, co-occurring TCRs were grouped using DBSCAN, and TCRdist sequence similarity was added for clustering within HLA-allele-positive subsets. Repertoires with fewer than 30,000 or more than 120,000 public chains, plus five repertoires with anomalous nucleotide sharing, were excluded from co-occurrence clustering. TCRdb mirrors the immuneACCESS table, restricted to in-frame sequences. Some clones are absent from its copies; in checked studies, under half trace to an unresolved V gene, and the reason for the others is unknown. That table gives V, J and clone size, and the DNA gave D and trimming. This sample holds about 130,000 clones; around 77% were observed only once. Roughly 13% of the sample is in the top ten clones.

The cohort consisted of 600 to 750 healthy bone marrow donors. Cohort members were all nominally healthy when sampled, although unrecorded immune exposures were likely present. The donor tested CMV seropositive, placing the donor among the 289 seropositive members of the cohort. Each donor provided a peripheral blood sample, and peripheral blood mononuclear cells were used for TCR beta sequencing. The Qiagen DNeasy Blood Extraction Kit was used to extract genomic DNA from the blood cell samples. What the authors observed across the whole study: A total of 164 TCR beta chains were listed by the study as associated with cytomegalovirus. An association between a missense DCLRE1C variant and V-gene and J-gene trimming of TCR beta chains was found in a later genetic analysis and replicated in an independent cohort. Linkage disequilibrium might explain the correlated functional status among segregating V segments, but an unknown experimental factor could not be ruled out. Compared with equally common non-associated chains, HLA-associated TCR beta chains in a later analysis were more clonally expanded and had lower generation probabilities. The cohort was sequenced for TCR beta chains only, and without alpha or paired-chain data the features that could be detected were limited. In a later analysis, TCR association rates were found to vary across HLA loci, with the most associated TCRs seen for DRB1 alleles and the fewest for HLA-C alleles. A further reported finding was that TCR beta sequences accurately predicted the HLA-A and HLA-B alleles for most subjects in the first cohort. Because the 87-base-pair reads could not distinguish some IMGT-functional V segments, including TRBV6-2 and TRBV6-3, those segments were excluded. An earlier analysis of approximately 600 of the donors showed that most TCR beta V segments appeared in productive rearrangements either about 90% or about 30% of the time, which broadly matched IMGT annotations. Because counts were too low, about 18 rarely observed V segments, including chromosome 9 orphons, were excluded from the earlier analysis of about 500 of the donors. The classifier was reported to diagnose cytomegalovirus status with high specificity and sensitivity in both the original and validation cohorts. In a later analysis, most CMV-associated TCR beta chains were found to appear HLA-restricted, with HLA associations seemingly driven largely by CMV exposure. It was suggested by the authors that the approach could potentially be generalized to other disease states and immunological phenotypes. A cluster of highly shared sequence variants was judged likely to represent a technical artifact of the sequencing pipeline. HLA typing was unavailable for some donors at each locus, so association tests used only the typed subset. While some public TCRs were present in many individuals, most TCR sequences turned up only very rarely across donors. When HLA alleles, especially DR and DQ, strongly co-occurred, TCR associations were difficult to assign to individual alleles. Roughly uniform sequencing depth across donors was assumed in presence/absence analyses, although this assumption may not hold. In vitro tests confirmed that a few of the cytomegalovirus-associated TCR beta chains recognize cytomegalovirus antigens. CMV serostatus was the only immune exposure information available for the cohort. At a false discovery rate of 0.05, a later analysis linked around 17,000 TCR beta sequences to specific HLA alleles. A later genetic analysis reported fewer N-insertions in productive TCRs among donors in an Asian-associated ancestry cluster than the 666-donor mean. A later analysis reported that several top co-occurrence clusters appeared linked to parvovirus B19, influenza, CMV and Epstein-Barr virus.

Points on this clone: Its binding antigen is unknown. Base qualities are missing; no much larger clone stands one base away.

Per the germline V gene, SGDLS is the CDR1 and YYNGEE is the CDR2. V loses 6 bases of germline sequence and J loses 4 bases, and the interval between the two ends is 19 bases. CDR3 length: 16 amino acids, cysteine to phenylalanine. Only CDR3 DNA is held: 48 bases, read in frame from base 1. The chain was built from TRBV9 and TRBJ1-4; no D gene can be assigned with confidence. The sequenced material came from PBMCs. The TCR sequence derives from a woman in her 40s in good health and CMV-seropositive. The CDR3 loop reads CASTPSARPCNEKLFF. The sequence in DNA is TGTGCCAGCACACCCTCAGCCAGGCCCTGTAATGAAAAACTGTTTTTT.